This T cell receptor beta chain was sequenced during a study of molecular identifiers for immune sequencing clone quantification. General study points: Clonotypes topping 20 RNA copies carried over 99% of effector molecules but under 1% of naive ones.

Using 10%, 30% or 50% RNA, naive CD8 libraries were derived from about 21,000 to 970,000 sorted cells. This clonotype was detected many times. Its antigen remains unidentified. CDR3 length: 15 amino acids. Germline-derived CDR1 and CDR2 are GTSNPN and SVGIG (reference sequence). V was pared by 8 bases and J by 5 bases, with 16 bases of the junction left unmatched. Previously described methods and listed TCR primers were used for bulk TCR libraries. MiXCR was run by TCRdb on the PCR reads, yielding one entry per CDR3 protein. The sample lists approximately 670,000 distinct CDR3 sequences, 15% to 20% occurring once.

The sample comprised naive CD8+ T cells from blood, with Jurkat cell RNA spiked in. Subset meaning: FACS-sorted CD8+CD4-CCR7+CD45RA+ naive T cells. This TCR came from a human donor in good health. Some libraries in this study had Jurkat cell RNA spiked in. This chain connects TRBV30 to TRBJ2-5; 8 bases are a match to TRBD2. CDR3 residues: CAAEDFTSGSETQYF. The DNA of the CDR3 is TGTGCCGCAGAGGACTTTACTAGCGGATCCGAGACCCAGTACTTC. The full variable domain, rest sourced from reference TRBV30 and TRBJ2-5, is SQTIHQWPATLVQPVGSPLSLECTVEGTSNPNLYWYRQAAGRGLQLLFYSVGIGQISSEVPQNLSASRPQDRQFILSSKKLLLSDSGFYLCAAEDFTSGSETQYFGPGTRLLVL.